What follows are 21 T cell receptor beta chains derived from one specimen sequenced in a study of cytomegalovirus exposure and HLA in healthy donors. The PCR ran on 60 Vbeta and 13 Jbeta primers. Clones were sequenced by immunoSEQ multiplex PCR, and TCRdb holds only the in-frame ones, with some missing. The sample shows roughly 250,000 clones, around 65% of them seen only once. The source material was PBMCs. The origin of the receptors is a female donor in good health and CMV-seronegative.

The J gene is TRBJ2-3, the V gene TRBV19, with D maybe TRBD2 (6 bases). Trimming removed 0 bases at V and 1 base at J, with 14 bases between. This CDR3 spans 17 amino acids. Germline CDR1 is LNHDA and CDR2 is SQIVND (reference sequence). Written as DNA, the CDR3 is TGTGCCAGTAGTATAGATCACGTCGGGAGCGGCACAGATACGCAGTATTTT. Its translation is CASSIDHVGSGTDTQYF.

The chain is built from TRBV5-1 and TRBJ1-2, with TRBD1 matching 7 bases. V shed 3 bases and J 1 base; nucleotides not matched to a gene: 3. The CDR3 is 14 amino acids. Germline CDR1 is SGHRS and CDR2 is YFSETQ. CDR3 bases: TGCGCCAGCAGCTCGGGACAGCTTAACTATGGCTACACCTTC. This sequence encodes CASSSGQLNYGYTF. The entire variable domain, with the rest obtained from reference TRBV5-1 and TRBJ1-2, is as follows: KAGVTQTPRYLIKTRGQQVTLSCSPISGHRSVSWYQQTPGQGLQFLFEYFSETQRNKGNFPGRFSGRQFSNSRSEMNVSTLELGDSALYLCASSSGQLNYGYTFGSGTRLTVV.

The V gene is TRBV19, the J gene TRBJ1-5; 7 bases match TRBD1. The CDR3 contains 13 residues. V lost 8 bases, J lost 2 bases, and 3 bases stayed unmatched. Germline loops: CDR1 LNHDA, CDR2 SQIVND (reference sequence). The CDR3 nucleotides are TGTGCCAGTGACAGGGTGGGCAATCAGCCCCAGCATTTT. Translated: CASDRVGNQPQHF.

The J gene is TRBJ2-7, the V gene TRBV5-1; D is possibly TRBD1 (6 bases). Trimming removed 3 bases at V and 2 bases at J, with 12 bases between. This CDR3 is 14 amino acids long. Per germline, CDR1 SGHRS and CDR2 YFSETQ. The CDR3 coding sequence is TGCGCCAGCAGCTCCAGGGGAGAGGCCTACGAGCAGTACTTC. Translated: CASSSRGEAYEQYF.

In this sample, this clone turned up once. V and J are TRBV7-9 and TRBJ1-2, with 8 bases matching TRBD1. V lost 0 bases to trimming and J lost 8 bases; unmatched junction nucleotides: 8. The CDR3 loop spans 15 amino acids. In germline, CDR1 is SEHNR, CDR2 FQNEAQ (reference sequence). CDR3 amino acids: CASSLARQGAGGYTF. CDR3 in DNA: TGTGCCAGCAGCTTAGCGAGGCAGGGGGCGGGAGGCTACACCTTC.

V usage is TRBV4-1 and J usage is TRBJ1-3, with TRBD1 matching over 10 bases. The V gene's germline CDR1 is MGHRA and CDR2 YSYEKL. With V trimmed by 1 base and J by 7 bases, 7 bases remained unmatched. The CDR3 sequence is 16 residues long. CDR3 coding DNA: TGCGCCAGCAGCCAAGTGACAGGGGGCATATGGAACACCATATATTTT. It specifies CASSQVTGGIWNTIYF.

The rearrangement links TRBV19 to TRBJ2-7, with 9 bases identical to TRBD1. After removal of 9 bases from V and 3 bases from J, the junction contained 6 bases not matched to a gene. Germline V CDR1 and CDR2: LNHDA, SQIVND (reference sequence). This CDR3 has 13 amino acids. The CDR3 region is CASGTGFVYEQYF. CDR3 nucleotide sequence: TGTGCCAGCGGGACAGGGTTTGTCTACGAGCAGTACTTC.

The chain is built from TRBV5-4 and TRBJ2-7, with 7 positions matching TRBD2. Germline CDR1 SGHNT, CDR2 YYREEE (reference sequence). There are 15 residues in the CDR3. V dropped 1 base and J dropped 2; count of bases not matched to a gene: 6. The CDR3 reads CASSLTGRGTYEQYF. CDR3 nucleotide sequence: TGTGCCAGCAGCTTGACGGGGCGGGGGACCTACGAGCAGTACTTC.

The chain employs TRBV10-3 and TRBJ1-5; TRBD1 agrees at 9 bases. Germline V CDR1 and CDR2: ENHRY, SYGVKD. CDR3 length: 15 residues. Trimming at V came to 0 bases and at J to 7 bases, leaving 4 bases not matched to a gene. The chain's CDR3 is CAISESGQGRQPQHF. CDR3 in DNA: TGTGCCATCAGTGAGTCGGGACAGGGAAGGCAGCCCCAGCATTTT.

The chain recombines TRBV4-2 with TRBJ2-3; no clear D. CDR3 length: 14 amino acids. V was shortened by 1 base and J by 0 bases, with 5 bases between the two germline ends. Per germline, CDR1 LGHNA and CDR2 YNFKEQ. CDR3 DNA: TGTGCCAGCAGCCAAGGCAGAAGCACAGATACGCAGTATTTT. It is translated as CASSQGRSTDTQYF.

This clone appeared a few times. This chain links TRBV21-1 with TRBJ1-1. TRBV21-1 is termed a pseudogene. This CDR3 spans 18 amino acids. CDR3 residues: CASSKSRGEPLGCTEAFF. The CDR3 bases are TGTGCCAGCAGCAAATCGCGCGGCGAACCCCTCGGGTGTACTGAAGCTTTCTTT.

The chain joins TRBV7-9 to TRBJ2-7; 8 nucleotides line up with TRBD2. CDR3 length: 15 residues. From germline, CDR1 is SEHNR and CDR2 FQNEAQ (reference sequence). V was pared by 1 base and J by 7 bases, with 9 bases of the junction left unmatched. CDR3 nucleotides: TGTGCCAGCAGCTTAGAGGCGGGGGGCTCGGGAGAGCAGTACTTC. Protein product: CASSLEAGGSGEQYF.

This chain joins TRBV28 and TRBJ2-3; D is ambiguous. Trimming shortened V by 4 bases and J by 4 bases, and 6 bases separated the two germline ends. Germline V CDR1 and CDR2: MDHEN, SYDVKM. The CDR3 is 12 amino acids. CDR3 nucleotide sequence: TGTGCCAGCAGTTCAATCCCAGATACGCAGTATTTT. Protein: CASSSIPDTQYF. The variable domain in full, with the rest retrieved from reference TRBV28 and TRBJ2-3, is DVKVTQSSRYLVKRTGEKVFLECVQDMDHENMFWYRQDPGLGLRLIYFSYDVKMKEKGDIPEGYSVSREKKERFSLILESASTNQTSMYLCASSSIPDTQYFGPGTRLTVL.

This clone was detected a few times. This chain connects TRBV6-5 to TRBJ2-2, with D maybe TRBD2 (6 bases). Trimming left V 2 bases short and J 3 bases short, with 7 bases between. Germline values: CDR1 MNHEY, CDR2 SVGAGI. This CDR3 contains 14 residues. The CDR3 coding sequence is TGTGCCAGCAGTTACGAGCGGGACACCGGGGAGCTGTTTTTT. Its protein product is CASSYERDTGELFF.

A few counts support this clone. V gene TRBV28 combines with J gene TRBJ1-3; 7 nucleotides line up with TRBD1. V was clipped by 0 bases and J by 4 bases; unmatched bases: 9. The CDR3 has 17 residues. In germline, CDR1 is MDHEN, CDR2 SYDVKM. CDR3 amino acids: CASSLWTTGSIGNTIYF. CDR3 coding DNA: TGTGCCAGCAGTTTATGGACGACAGGGTCGATAGGAAACACCATATATTTT.

J is TRBJ2-7 and V is TRBV2, with 7 bases identical to TRBD2. Germline V gene sequence: CDR1 SNHLY, CDR2 FYNNEI. Trimming at V came to 9 bases and at J to 6 bases, leaving 14 bases not matched to a gene. This CDR3 is 14 amino acids long. CDR3 residues: CASNDLAGAREQYF. CDR3 coding DNA: TGTGCCAGTAATGATTTGGCGGGAGCCCGCGAGCAGTACTTC.

The CDR3, as DNA: TGTGCCACCCGTGATAGGACAGGTAGCAATCAGCCCCAGCATTTT. It translates to CATRDRTGSNQPQHF. The V call is TRBV15, the J call TRBJ1-5; TRBD1 matches at 7 bases. V lost 8 bases and J lost 0; bases outside the gene matches: 7. The CDR3 totals 15 residues. The germline V gene encodes CDR1 LNHNV and CDR2 YYDKDF (reference sequence).

This clone was observed a handful of times. V and J are TRBV7-3 and TRBJ2-6; 7 positions match TRBD2. CDR3 size: 16 residues. The V gene end was trimmed by 3 bases and the J gene end by 1 base; junction bases not matched to a gene: 3. Germline V lookup: CDR1 SGHTA, CDR2 FQGTGA. The CDR3 here is CASSLTGGSGANVLTF. CDR3 in DNA: TGTGCCAGCAGCTTGACGGGAGGATCTGGGGCCAACGTCCTGACTTTC.

The V gene is TRBV10-3, the J gene TRBJ2-1, with D possibly being TRBD2 (6 bases). Trimming pared 8 bases from V and 7 bases from J, leaving 12 bases between. The germline V gene has CDR1 ENHRY and CDR2 SYGVKD. The CDR3 spans 12 residues. The CDR3 is CAISGGTNEQFF. The CDR3 region has the DNA TGTGCCATCTCCGGCGGGACGAATGAGCAGTTCTTC.

The sample holds a few counts of this clone. The chain is built from TRBV12-5 and TRBJ1-1; 9 bases line up with TRBD1. J was trimmed by 8 bases and V by 1 base; bases with no gene match: 8. The CDR3 is 15 amino acids. Germline-derived CDR1 and CDR2 are LGHNT and FRNRAP. The CDR3 DNA reads TGTGCTAGTGGTTTGGGAGGGGGGACAGGGCCCGAAGCTTTCTTT. It codes for CASGLGGGTGPEAFF.

The chain recombines TRBV7-8 with TRBJ2-5; no firm D call. Germline V CDR1 and CDR2: SGHVS, FQNEAQ. This CDR3 has 11 residues. V shed 5 bases and J shed 5 bases, with 6 bases lying between them. CDR3: CASSPGETQYF. The CDR3 nucleotides are TGTGCCAGCAGCCCCGGGGAGACCCAGTACTTC.